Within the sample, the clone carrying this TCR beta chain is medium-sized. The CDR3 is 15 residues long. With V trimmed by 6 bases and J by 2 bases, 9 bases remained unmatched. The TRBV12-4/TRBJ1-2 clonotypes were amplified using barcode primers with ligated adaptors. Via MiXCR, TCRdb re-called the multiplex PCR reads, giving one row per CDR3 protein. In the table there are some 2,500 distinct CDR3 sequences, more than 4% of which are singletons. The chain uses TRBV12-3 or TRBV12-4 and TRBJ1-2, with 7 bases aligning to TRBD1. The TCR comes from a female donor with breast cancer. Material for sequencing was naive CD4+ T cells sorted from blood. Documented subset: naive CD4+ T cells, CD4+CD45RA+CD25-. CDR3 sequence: CASRPETGRNYGYTF. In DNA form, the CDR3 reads TGTGCCAGCAGACCAGAGACAGGGCGGAACTATGGCTACACCTTC.